Presented here are 31 T cell receptor beta chains from one specimen sequenced in a study of vaccination effects on CD4 cells after COVID-19. No antigen has been identified for these receptors. Following an approximately ten-day culture, CD4+ T cells were purified. Clones were read by immunoSEQ multiplex PCR, and TCRdb kept only the in-frame ones, dropping some. The repertoire has tens of thousands of clones, less than 75% of them found once; the top ten carry 9.5% to 11%. Sample: CD4+ T cells from PBMCs cultured without peptide, taken before COVID-19 vaccination. Source of these receptors: a human donor who received a COVID-19 vaccine.

The J gene is TRBJ2-1, the V gene TRBV4-3, with 10 bases that match TRBD2. Trimming removed 1 base from V and 6 bases from J; junction bases left unmatched: 3. Germline V gene lookup returns CDR1 LGHNA and CDR2 YSLEER. The CDR3 spans 15 residues. CDR3 coding DNA: TGCGCCAGCAGCCAAGTGCTAGCGGGGGTCAATGAGCAGTTCTTC. As protein: CASSQVLAGVNEQFF.

This sequence joins TRBV28 and TRBJ2-1, with D possibly matching TRBD2 (5 bases). Deletions cut 2 bases from V and 0 bases from J, with 8 bases between. CDR1 is MDHEN, CDR2 SYDVKM, per germline. The CDR3 is made up of 15 amino acids. CDR3 amino acids: CASSLEGSSYNEQFF. The DNA for the CDR3 is TGTGCCAGCAGTTTAGAGGGCAGCTCCTACAATGAGCAGTTCTTC.

The rearrangement uses TRBV5-1 and TRBJ1-4, with 7 bases matching TRBD1. Germline V CDR1 and CDR2: SGHRS, YFSETQ. This CDR3 region has 15 residues. The trim removed 1 base at V and 2 bases at J, leaving 2 bases unmatched. This CDR3 reads CASSLQGVTNEKLFF. CDR3 coding DNA: TGCGCCAGCAGCTTGCAGGGGGTCACTAATGAAAAACTGTTTTTT.

The chain recombines TRBV7-8 with TRBJ1-4; TRBD1 matches at 11 bases. This CDR3 region has 15 residues. Germline loops: CDR1 SGHVS, CDR2 FQNEAQ. J lost 7 bases, V lost 4 bases, and 5 bases had no gene match. CDR3 DNA sequence: TGTGCCAGCAGCTCCTCCGGGACAGGGGGTGAAAAACTGTTTTTT. Translation: CASSSSGTGGEKLFF.

The J gene is TRBJ1-2, the V gene TRBV9; 7 bases map to TRBD1. The CDR3 spans 15 residues. V lost 0 bases to trimming and J lost 0 bases; unmatched junction nucleotides: 2. Looked up from germline, CDR1 is SGDLS and CDR2 is YYNGEE. The CDR3 sequence is CASSVGTGPNYGYTF. DNA of the CDR3: TGTGCCAGCAGCGTAGGGACAGGACCTAACTATGGCTACACCTTC.

This clone has a handful of counts. V and J are TRBV2 and TRBJ1-1; a weak D match, TRBD1 (6 bases). The CDR3 is made up of 14 amino acids. The germline V gene encodes CDR1 SNHLY and CDR2 FYNNEI. The V gene lost 7 bases and the J gene lost 4 bases, with 16 bases spanning the gap. CDR3 sequence: CASTTGGAGTEAFF. CDR3 DNA: TGTGCCAGCACCACGGGGGGGGCGGGCACTGAAGCTTTCTTT.

Remarks on this clone: The sample carries other DNA sequences with the same CDR3. The rearrangement uses TRBV6-5 and TRBJ1-2; no firm D call. Germline V CDR1 and CDR2: MNHEY, SVGAGI. With 0 bases removed from V and 5 bases from J, the gap between germline ends came to 7 bases. This CDR3 has 13 residues. The DNA of the CDR3 is TGTGCCAGCAGTTACTCGATAGGGTATGGCTACACCTTC. Translation: CASSYSIGYGYTF.

V usage is TRBV7-9 and J usage is TRBJ2-7, with a weak D call TRBD2 (5 bases). The V gene's germline CDR1 is SEHNR and CDR2 FQNEAQ (reference sequence). The CDR3 is made up of 13 amino acids. V shed 8 bases and J shed 0 bases, with 11 bases lying between them. The DNA for the CDR3 is TGTGCCAGCGACGGAGGAAACTCCTACGAGCAGTACTTC. Its protein product is CASDGGNSYEQYF.

CDR3 sequence: CASSQGAGRYGYTF. The CDR3 coding sequence is TGCGCCAGCAGCCAGGGGGCAGGCCGCTATGGCTACACCTTC. V is TRBV4-1 and J is TRBJ1-2; weak D call: TRBD1 (6 bases). V dropped 3 bases and J dropped 4 bases, with 12 bases sitting between them. The CDR3 runs to 14 residues. Germline CDR1 and CDR2: MGHRA and YSYEKL.

CDR3 nucleotide sequence: TGTGCCAGCAGCCAAGATCCGGGGCGAGTACGCAATCAGCCCCAGCATTTT. This gives the protein CASSQDPGRVRNQPQHF. The chain joins TRBV4-2 to TRBJ1-5; a possible D gene is TRBD1 (5 bases). The CDR3 is 17 amino acids. V lost 0 bases and J 2 bases, leaving 14 bases between the germline ends. CDR1 and CDR2 (germline): LGHNA, YNFKEQ.

V and J are TRBV7-9 and TRBJ2-5, with 8 bases aligning to TRBD1. Germline V gene sequence: CDR1 SEHNR, CDR2 FQNEAQ (reference sequence). There are 17 residues in the CDR3. With V trimmed by 0 bases and J by 4 bases, 10 bases remained unmatched. Here the CDR3 DNA reads TGTGCCAGCAGCTTAGCAACAGGACAGGGCAGTGGAGAGACCCAGTACTTC. This codes for CASSLATGQGSGETQYF.

The rearrangement uses TRBV6-2 or TRBV6-3 and TRBJ2-7; the D gene is possibly TRBD2 (7 bases). CDR3 length: 17 amino acids. V lost 2 bases and J lost 2, with 19 bases in between. CDR1 is MNHEY, CDR2 SVGEGT, per germline. For the CDR3, the DNA is TGTGCCAGCAGTTACCCCGTCTGGGGGGGCAATGCCTACGAGCAGTACTTC. Its translation: CASSYPVWGGNAYEQYF.

V gene TRBV18 combines with J gene TRBJ2-3, with D hard to call. The CDR3 covers 16 residues. CDR1 is KGHSH and CDR2 is LQKENI in the germline V gene. V was pared by 1 base and J by 6 bases, with 17 bases between. The CDR3 here is CASSPLIPGPPDTQYF. DNA for the CDR3: TGTGCCAGCTCACCACTGATACCGGGTCCTCCGGATACGCAGTATTTT.

The V gene is TRBV7-2, the J gene TRBJ2-1; TRBD1 aligns across 8 bases. Per the germline V gene, CDR1 is SGHTA and CDR2 is FQGNSA. This CDR3 spans 15 amino acids. The V and J ends lost 1 base and 3 bases, in that order; junction bases with no gene match: 2. In DNA form, the CDR3 reads TGTGCCAGCAGCTTAGAAGGACAGGGCTACAATGAGCAGTTCTTC. It codes for CASSLEGQGYNEQFF. The full variable domain, completed using reference TRBV7-2 and TRBJ2-1, is GAGVSQSPSNKVTEKGKDVELRCDPISGHTALYWYRQSLGQGLEFLIYFQGNSAPDKSGLPSDRFSAERTGGSVSTLTIQRTQQEDSAVYLCASSLEGQGYNEQFFGPGTRLTVL.

The chain uses TRBV29-1 and TRBJ2-1; D is uncertain. Germline lookup yields CDR1 SQVTM and CDR2 ANQGSEA. V was cut by 4 bases and J by 0 bases, with 10 bases left in between. The CDR3 is 14 residues long. CDR3 DNA sequence: TGCAGCGTTGGGATCCAAAGCTCCTACAATGAGCAGTTCTTC. It encodes CSVGIQSSYNEQFF.

The chain has TRBV28 and TRBJ1-3; 7 nucleotides match TRBD1. The J segment lost 0 bases and the V segment lost 9 bases, leaving 11 bases of the junction unmatched. CDR3 length: 16 amino acids. Germline V lookup: CDR1 MDHEN, CDR2 SYDVKM. The CDR3 sequence is CASKGAAGNSGNTIYF. The CDR3 nucleotides read TGTGCCAGTAAGGGGGCAGCGGGGAACTCTGGAAACACCATATATTTT. The whole variable domain, filled in from reference TRBV28 and TRBJ1-3, reads DVKVTQSSRYLVKRTGEKVFLECVQDMDHENMFWYRQDPGLGLRLIYFSYDVKMKEKGDIPEGYSVSREKKERFSLILESASTNQTSMYLCASKGAAGNSGNTIYFGEGSWLTVV.

There are a few counts of this clone. CDR3 nucleotides: TGTGCCAGCAGCGAGGGACTAGCCCCTTTGGGGGAGCTGTTTTTT. Translation gives CASSEGLAPLGELFF. V and J are TRBV9 and TRBJ2-2, with TRBD2 matching 9 bases. V lost 3 bases, J lost 8 bases, and 8 bases stayed unmatched. The CDR3 is 15 amino acids. From germline, CDR1 is SGDLS and CDR2 YYNGEE.

This clone was recorded a few times. The chain has TRBV5-4 and TRBJ1-6, with 7 bases aligning to TRBD1. Germline lookup yields CDR1 SGHNT and CDR2 YYREEE (reference sequence). V gave up 2 bases and J gave up 7 bases; unmatched junction bases: 3. CDR3 length: 14 residues. The CDR3 nucleotides are TGTGCCAGCAGCTTAGGGACAGCAAATTCACCCCTCCACTTT. Translation gives CASSLGTANSPLHF.

Of note for this clone: Other DNA sequences in the sample encode the same CDR3. The chain recombines TRBV5-4 with TRBJ1-2; 8 nucleotides line up with TRBD1. V gave up 4 bases and J gave up 7 bases; unmatched junction bases: 15. Germline CDR1 and CDR2: SGHNT and YYREEE (reference sequence). The CDR3 sequence is 16 residues long. CDR3 protein: CASSLGGTGTWGGYTF. CDR3 nucleotides: TGTGCCAGCAGCCTTGGAGGGACAGGTACTTGGGGTGGCTACACCTTC.

This chain joins TRBV5-6 and TRBJ1-6; D is possibly TRBD1 (5 bases). Germline V lookup: CDR1 SGHDT, CDR2 YYEEEE. Between the trimmed V and J ends, which lost 1 base and 3 bases, there was a span of 8 bases. The CDR3 is 15 amino acids. In nucleotides, the CDR3 is TGTGCCAGCAGCTTGCCAGGGAGCTATAATTCACCCCTCCACTTT. Residues: CASSLPGSYNSPLHF.

V gene TRBV27 combines with J gene TRBJ2-1; TRBD1 agrees at 7 bases. With V trimmed by 5 bases and J by 9 bases, 10 bases remained unmatched. CDR1 is MNHEY, CDR2 SMNVEV, per germline (reference sequence). The CDR3 loop spans 14 amino acids. This CDR3 reads CASSADRVRGEQFF. In nucleotides, the CDR3 is TGTGCCAGCAGTGCCGACAGGGTTCGTGGTGAGCAGTTCTTC.

This chain joins TRBV7-9 and TRBJ2-5; 8 bases match TRBD2. The CDR3 is 15 amino acids. The germline V gene has CDR1 SEHNR and CDR2 FQNEAQ (reference sequence). With V trimmed by 0 bases and J by 5 bases, 5 bases remained unmatched. CDR3 sequence reads: CASSLAAGGGETQYF. The DNA of the CDR3 is TGTGCCAGCAGCTTAGCGGCGGGAGGAGGGGAGACCCAGTACTTC.

The chain has TRBV4-3 and TRBJ1-2; TRBD1 matches 9 bases. There are 15 residues in the CDR3. CDR1 LGHNA and CDR2 YSLEER come from the germline V gene. V dropped 4 bases and J dropped 5; count of bases not matched to a gene: 8. The CDR3, as DNA: TGCGCCAGCAGCCTTAATACAGGGGGCATATATGGCTACACCTTC. Translation: CASSLNTGGIYGYTF.

This chain links TRBV3-1 (or the pseudogene TRBV3-2) with TRBJ1-5; D is undetermined. CDR1 LGHDT and CDR2 YNNKEL come from the germline V gene (reference sequence). This CDR3 has 13 amino acids. V lost 7 bases and J 0 bases, leaving 7 bases between the germline ends. The CDR3 sequence: CASMGSSNQPQHF. Written as DNA, the CDR3 is TGTGCCAGCATGGGCAGTAGCAATCAGCCCCAGCATTTT.

The genes are TRBV2 and TRBJ2-2, with D perhaps matching TRBD2 (6 bases). This CDR3 is 13 amino acids long. V lost 4 bases and J lost 5, with 8 bases in between. CDR1 SNHLY and CDR2 FYNNEI come from the germline V gene. The CDR3 DNA is TGTGCCAGCAGTGCGACTAGAACCGGGGAGCTGTTTTTT. This gives the protein CASSATRTGELFF.

This chain uses TRBV19 with TRBJ1-2; possibly TRBD1 for D (5 bases). This CDR3 comprises 16 residues. Germline CDR1 is LNHDA and CDR2 is SQIVND (reference sequence). V lost 2 bases to trimming and J lost 4 bases, with 17 bases between them. The CDR3 here is CASSIQGLSQGYGYTF. As DNA, the CDR3 is TGTGCCAGTAGTATACAGGGATTAAGTCAAGGCTATGGCTACACCTTC.

CDR3 DNA sequence: TGTGCCAGCAGTTACGGGACGGACACCTTC. Encoded protein: CASSYGTDTF. The rearrangement uses TRBV6-5 and TRBJ1-2; D might be TRBD1 (5 bases). Between the trimmed V and J ends, which lost 2 bases and 12 bases, there was a span of 7 bases. There are 10 residues in the CDR3. The V gene's germline CDR1 is MNHEY and CDR2 SVGAGI.

This clone was observed a few times. This chain links TRBV30 with TRBJ2-6; D ambiguous. This CDR3 has 14 amino acids. With 1 base removed from V and 6 bases from J, the gap between germline ends came to 10 bases. Germline values: CDR1 GTSNPN, CDR2 SVGIG (reference sequence). CDR3 region: CAWSGQWEANVLTF. Here the CDR3 DNA reads TGTGCCTGGAGTGGGCAGTGGGAGGCCAACGTCCTGACTTTC.

The chain is built from TRBV27 and TRBJ1-1; unclear D gene. Germline V lookup: CDR1 MNHEY, CDR2 SMNVEV (reference sequence). CDR3 length: 13 amino acids. Trimming cost V 8 bases and J 1 base, with 11 bases left between them. In DNA form, the CDR3 reads TGTGCCAGCGGCCCGCGGTCGAACACTGAAGCTTTCTTT. This codes for CASGPRSNTEAFF.

V and J are TRBV2 and TRBJ2-4; 7 bases line up with TRBD2. Germline loops: CDR1 SNHLY, CDR2 FYNNEI. V dropped 8 bases and J dropped 6; count of bases not matched to a gene: 10. This CDR3 contains 14 residues. CDR3 residues: CASAGPSGVNIQYF. The DNA for the CDR3 is TGTGCCAGCGCGGGGCCTAGCGGAGTAAACATTCAGTACTTC.

This clone was found a few times. The genes are TRBV18 and TRBJ1-1; D gene uncertain. With 6 bases removed from V and 1 base from J, the gap between germline ends came to 9 bases. CDR3 length: 13 amino acids. CDR1 is KGHSH and CDR2 is LQKENI in the germline V gene. The CDR3 reads CASSQHQNTEAFF. The CDR3 bases are TGTGCCAGCTCGCAGCACCAGAACACTGAAGCTTTCTTT.